This record concerns one T cell receptor beta chain sequence. Its antigen is unknown. The record originates from a study of a mutant IDH1 vaccine in newly diagnosed glioma. Study in general: Vaccines began 4-6 weeks after radiotherapy alone, or with temozolomide cycles. Therapy received beforehand was radiotherapy, temozolomide, or both, with most patients given both.

Time point reported: week 5, during vaccination. What each vaccine dose contained was 300 ug of mutant IDH1 20-mer peptide, accompanied by topical imiquimod. Overall study findings and caveats: Vaccination induced immune responses in around 95% of patients.

Between the trimmed V and J ends, which lost 10 bases and 0 bases, there was a span of 16 bases. This CDR3 comprises 15 residues. The germline CDR1 and CDR2 sequences are MGHDK and SYGVNS. TCRdb's copy holds only in-frame clones and misses some; the assay was immunoSEQ multiplex PCR. The sample holds 49,000 or so clones, just under 80% seen once. The specimen was PBMCs, collected from a glioma patient whose treatment included an IDH1 peptide vaccine. The chain joins TRBV25-1 to TRBJ2-1; perhaps D is TRBD1 or TRBD2 (5 bases each). The clonotype was recovered from a middle-aged woman with glioma. The CDR3 sequence is CATSAGASSYNEQFF. The CDR3 region has the DNA TGTGCCACCTCGGCCGGGGCCAGCTCCTACAATGAGCAGTTCTTC.